The 23 T cell receptor beta chains listed next were all sequenced from one sample in a study of CD8+CD57+ T cells in acquired aplastic anemia. In patients chosen for sequencing, flow cytometry had shown CD8+CD57+ cell expansion. CDR3 and TCR beta VDJ profiling relied on a genomic DNA template. TCRdb called the reads again in MiXCR, with one record for every CDR3 protein. The sample lists roughly 500,000 distinct CDR3 sequences; around 33% were seen once. Sequencing was carried out using sorted CD4+, CD8+, or CD8+CD57+ T cells (not recorded which) from PBMCs. Every receptor here comes from a human donor with aplastic anemia.

The V call is TRBV20-1, the J call TRBJ1-1; D may be TRBD1 (6 bases). Germline V CDR1 and CDR2: DFQATT, SNEGSKA (reference sequence). This CDR3 region has 14 residues. Trimming took 3 bases from V and 5 from J, leaving 16 bases between them. The CDR3 loop is CSARRGGGRTEAFF. CDR3 coding DNA: TGCAGTGCTAGGCGGGGGGGCGGGAGGACTGAAGCTTTCTTT.

The genes are TRBV7-2 and TRBJ2-3; 12 nucleotides align to TRBD2. Germline loops: CDR1 SGHTA, CDR2 FQGNSA. After removal of 0 bases from V and 1 base from J, the junction contained 2 bases not matched to a gene. This CDR3 has 17 residues. The CDR3 reads CASSLARTSGGTDTQYF. The CDR3 region has the DNA TGTGCCAGCAGCTTAGCCCGGACTAGCGGGGGCACAGATACGCAGTATTTT.

At least ten counts were recorded for this clonotype. V usage is TRBV4-2 and J usage is TRBJ2-7; no clear D. The germline V gene has CDR1 LGHNA and CDR2 YNFKEQ. Trimming cost V 0 bases and J 4 bases, with 13 bases left between them. The length of the CDR3 is 15 residues. This CDR3 is CASSQDHTVSYEQYF. The DNA for the CDR3 is TGTGCCAGCAGCCAAGACCACACAGTGAGTTACGAGCAGTACTTC.

Ten or more counts support this clonotype. The V and J genes are TRBV9 and TRBJ1-5, with a possible D match to TRBD1 (5 bases). The V and J ends lost 3 bases and 3 bases respectively, with 16 bases between them. CDR1 and CDR2 from the germline V gene are SGDLS and YYNGEE. This CDR3 comprises 16 residues. This chain's CDR3 is CASSAGPGPNNQPQHF. DNA of the CDR3: TGTGCCAGCAGCGCCGGACCGGGACCGAACAATCAGCCCCAGCATTTT.

This clonotype came up many times. This chain links TRBV10-3 with TRBJ2-1; 11 bases map to TRBD1. Germline V gives CDR1 ENHRY, CDR2 SYGVKD. V shed 4 bases and J 0 bases; nucleotides not matched to a gene: 8. This CDR3 has 18 residues. As DNA, the CDR3 is TGTGCCATCAGTGGCGGGACAGGGGGATCAAGCTCCTACAATGAGCAGTTCTTC. Residues: CAISGGTGGSSSYNEQFF.

The chain has TRBV20-1 and TRBJ1-1, with D perhaps matching TRBD1 (5 bases). CDR3 length: 15 amino acids. V lost 5 bases and J 1 base, leaving 17 bases between the germline ends. CDR1 is DFQATT and CDR2 is SNEGSKA in the germline V gene (reference sequence). The CDR3, as DNA: TGCAGTGCTCGTCAGAGTGGGGGAAAGAACACTGAAGCTTTCTTT. It encodes CSARQSGGKNTEAFF.

This chain links TRBV7-2 with TRBJ1-4, with a tentative D call TRBD1 (5 bases). The CDR3 sequence is 13 residues long. Germline V gene sequence: CDR1 SGHTA, CDR2 FQGNSA. Trimming removed 5 bases at V and 8 bases at J, with 12 bases between. The CDR3 reads CASSPVRGEKLFF. CDR3 DNA sequence: TGTGCCAGCAGCCCCGTTAGGGGAGAAAAACTGTTTTTT.

The CDR3 is CAISPSGTGNTEAFF. The DNA for the CDR3 is TGTGCCATCAGCCCTAGCGGGACGGGGAACACTGAAGCTTTCTTT. The V and J genes are TRBV10-3 and TRBJ1-1, with TRBD1 as a possible D gene (5 bases). CDR1 is ENHRY, CDR2 SYGVKD, per germline. Trimming removed 6 bases from V and 1 base from J, with 15 bases in between. The CDR3 has 15 residues.

The rearrangement joins TRBV5-4 to TRBJ2-7, with 9 positions matching TRBD1. Germline V lookup: CDR1 SGHNT, CDR2 YYREEE (reference sequence). Trimming cost V 2 bases and J 6 bases; bases outside gene matches: 6. This CDR3 contains 14 residues. The CDR3 here is CASSFEGQGLEQYF. As DNA, the CDR3 is TGTGCCAGCAGCTTTGAGGGACAGGGACTCGAGCAGTACTTC.

Comment on this clonotype: A much larger clone lies one base from this, so it may be a read error. The conserved phenylalanine or tryptophan normally closing the CDR3 is absent here, so this likely arose from a read error. V and J are TRBV10-3 and TRBJ2-2; D may be TRBD2 (6 bases). Germline CDR1 is ENHRY and CDR2 is SYGVKD. CDR3 length equals 14 residues. Trimming cost V 7 bases and J 9 bases, with 18 bases left between them. Here the CDR3 reads CAIMSSGATRELFL. The CDR3 nucleotides read TGTGCCATCATGAGTAGCGGAGCTACCCGGGAGCTGTTTCTT.

At least ten counts were recorded for this clonotype. The chain joins TRBV20-1 to TRBJ1-5, with TRBD1 matching over 7 bases. Germline CDR1 reads DFQATT; CDR2 reads SNEGSKA (reference sequence). There are 13 residues in the CDR3. V gave up 2 bases and J gave up 7 bases; unmatched junction bases: 5. In DNA, the CDR3 is TGCAGTGCTAGACCGCAGGGGGGGCAGCCCCAGCATTTT. Protein product: CSARPQGGQPQHF.

This chain connects TRBV9 to TRBJ2-1; D not certain. This CDR3 is built from 16 residues. From germline, CDR1 is SGDLS and CDR2 YYNGEE. Trimming removed 0 bases from V and 5 bases from J, with 15 bases in between. The CDR3 loop is CASSVAGTLLNNEQFF. The DNA for the CDR3 is TGTGCCAGCAGCGTAGCTGGTACTCTACTAAACAATGAGCAGTTCTTC. Full variable domain (missing parts from reference TRBV9 and TRBJ2-1): DSGVTQTPKHLITATGQRVTLRCSPRSGDLSVYWYQQSLDQGLQFLIQYYNGEERAKGNILERFSAQQFPDLHSELNLSSLELGDSALYFCASSVAGTLLNNEQFFGPGTRLTVL.

This clonotype was counted ten times or more. This CDR3 reads CAISGLAGGSADTQYF. Written as DNA, the CDR3 is TGTGCCATCAGCGGGCTAGCGGGGGGTTCCGCAGATACGCAGTATTTT. The chain links TRBV10-3 to TRBJ2-3, with 11 bases matching TRBD2. The CDR3 loop spans 16 amino acids. V lost 6 bases and J lost 4; bases outside the gene matches: 9. Germline loops: CDR1 ENHRY, CDR2 SYGVKD.

The table lists this clonotype with many counts. The chain links TRBV24-1 to TRBJ1-1; D may be TRBD1 (5 bases). The CDR3 has 15 amino acids. V was clipped by 1 base and J by 3 bases, with 11 bases between them. Germline values: CDR1 KGHDR, CDR2 SFDVKD. CDR3 residues: CATSDFRVGDTEAFF. Here the CDR3 DNA reads TGTGCCACCAGTGATTTCCGGGTAGGGGACACTGAAGCTTTCTTT.

The sample holds one count of this clonotype. The conserved phenylalanine or tryptophan normally closing the CDR3 is absent here, so this likely arose from a read error. V and J are TRBV7-7 and TRBJ2-7; the D is unclear. There are 13 residues in the CDR3. V lost 4 bases and J lost 3, with 10 bases in between. Germline CDR1 is SSHAT and CDR2 is FNYEAQ (reference sequence). CDR3 loop: CASSSGSNYEQYL. In DNA form, the CDR3 reads TGTGCCAGCAGCTCCGGATCAAACTACGAGCAGTACCTC.

About this clonotype itself: This may stem from a read error, because a much larger clone lies one nucleotide away. The J gene is TRBJ2-7, the V gene TRBV7-3; 12 bases fit TRBD2. Germline assignment: CDR1 SGHTA and CDR2 FQGTGA. CDR3 size: 15 residues. The CDR3 DNA reads as TGTGCCCGCAGCCCTCTAGCGGGGGGGCGCGACGAGCAGTACTTC. It codes for CARSPLAGGRDEQYF.

CDR3 sequence reads: CAIPVSDRGNQPQHF. The CDR3 DNA reads as TGTGCCATCCCGGTTTCGGACAGGGGAAATCAGCCCCAGCATTTT. The rearrangement joins TRBV10-3 to TRBJ1-5; 9 bases match TRBD1. Germline loops: CDR1 ENHRY, CDR2 SYGVKD. J lost 4 bases, V lost 8 bases, and 9 bases had no gene match. The CDR3 is 15 amino acids.

This clonotype was detected ten times or more. The J gene is TRBJ2-7, the V gene TRBV24-1; D is ambiguous. CDR1 is KGHDR, CDR2 SFDVKD, per germline. V dropped 6 bases and J dropped 0 bases, with 17 bases sitting between them. CDR3 size: 16 residues. CDR3 residues: CATSQGRTDHSYEQYF. The DNA of the CDR3 is TGTGCCACCAGTCAAGGACGGACCGACCACTCCTACGAGCAGTACTTC.

In its sample, this clonotype was seen many times. The chain carries TRBV19 and TRBJ1-2; D not resolved. CDR1 is LNHDA, CDR2 SQIVND, per germline (reference sequence). CDR3 length equals 15 residues. V gave up 8 bases and J gave up 0 bases, with 16 bases separating them. In nucleotides, the CDR3 is TGTGCCAGTCGTCAGGAGGAGTACTCTAACTATGGCTACACCTTC. Encoded protein: CASRQEEYSNYGYTF.

As concerns this clonotype: A much larger clone differs by one base, so this may be a read error. No conserved phenylalanine or tryptophan ends this CDR3, so it is likely a read error. This chain joins TRBV7-8 and TRBJ1-5, with D unclear. CDR1 SGHVS and CDR2 FQNEAQ come from the germline V gene. This CDR3 contains 14 residues. V lost 5 bases and J lost 5, with 13 bases in between. CDR3 loop: CASSRGRVHQPQHL. The CDR3 DNA is TGTGCCAGCAGCCGAGGTCGGGTCCATCAGCCCCAGCATCTT.

This clonotype was picked up many times. The rearrangement joins TRBV7-2 to TRBJ2-7; D possibly corresponds to TRBD2 (6 bases). V lost 6 bases to trimming and J lost 0 bases, with 12 bases between them. The CDR3 consists of 14 residues. CDR1 and CDR2 (germline): SGHTA, FQGNSA. The CDR3 region has the DNA TGTGCCAGCAGTCGGGACTCCAGCTCCTACGAGCAGTACTTC. It is translated as CASSRDSSSYEQYF. Based on the CDR3 plus reference TRBV7-2 and TRBJ2-7, the full variable domain is GAGVSQSPSNKVTEKGKDVELRCDPISGHTALYWYRQSLGQGLEFLIYFQGNSAPDKSGLPSDRFSAERTGGSVSTLTIQRTQQEDSAVYLCASSRDSSSYEQYFGPGTRLTVT.

The table lists this clonotype with a few counts. The V call is TRBV5-4, the J call TRBJ1-3; 10 bases line up with TRBD1. Germline loops: CDR1 SGHNT, CDR2 YYREEE (reference sequence). This CDR3 comprises 14 residues. V dropped 4 bases and J dropped 7; count of bases not matched to a gene: 5. The CDR3 sequence: CASSQEGQGNTIYF. The CDR3 DNA reads as TGTGCCAGCAGCCAAGAGGGACAGGGGAACACCATATATTTT.

In this sample, this clonotype turned up a few times. A much larger clone lies one base from this, so it may be a read error. This chain links TRBV7-9 with TRBJ1-1; 8 nucleotides match TRBD1. The CDR3 contains 13 residues. The germline V gene has CDR1 SEHNR and CDR2 FQNEAQ (reference sequence). The V gene end was trimmed by 8 bases and the J gene end by 5 bases; junction bases not matched to a gene: 7. CDR3 in amino acids: CASGSDRVTEAFF. CDR3 bases: TGTGCCAGCGGCTCGGACAGGGTAACTGAAGCTTTCTTT.